The 15 T cell receptor beta chains presented below share a single source sample, sequenced in a study of post-analysis software for immune sequencing data (dated by TCRdb to the mid-2010s). Overall results and qualifications from the work: Significantly higher frequencies in patients than in controls were found for several TRBV segments, including TRBV5-6, TRBV5-1 and TRBV20-1.

Libraries were built with PCR. Sequencing was carried out with an Illumina HiSeq 2500. Unique molecular identifiers were incorporated into TCR beta cDNA libraries to reduce PCR and sequencing biases. TCRdb applied fastp at Q25 and MiXCR to the public reads, then kept only in-frame beta chains. Each entry merges the rows of one CDR3 protein and shows their most common DNA and genes. The table for this sample lists fewer than 850,000 distinct CDR3 sequences; 46% of them were counted only once. The ten largest clones capture roughly 4.9% of the sample. These TCRs are of unknown antigen specificity. The material sequenced was blood. These receptors all come from a girl aged 10 to 17 with multiple sclerosis.

This chain connects TRBV6-7 to TRBJ2-1; the match to TRBD2 covers 10 bases. TRBV6-7 is reported as an ORF; its role is uncertain. V trimming: 7 bases; J trimming: 6 bases; junction bases outside the gene matches: 12. This CDR3 is built from 16 residues. Written as DNA, the CDR3 is TGTGCCAGCAACTCCCCAGCGGGAGGGCCTCGCAATGAGCAGTTCTTC. It translates to CASNSPAGGPRNEQFF.

Turning to this clonotype: A junction end diverges from the germline sequence, so it may reflect a read error. The rearrangement links TRBV25-1 to TRBJ2-3; a possible D gene is TRBD2 (5 bases). The germline gives CDR1 MGHDK, CDR2 SYGVNS. The CDR3 has 14 residues. CDR3: CASSPGLGTDTRYF. The CDR3 nucleotides are TGTGCCAGCAGTCCCGGACTTGGCACAGATACGCGGTATTTT. Full variable domain (outside the CDR3, taken from reference TRBV25-1 and TRBJ2-3): EADIYQTPRYLVIGTGKKITLECSQTMGHDKMYWYQQDPGMELHLIHYSYGVNSTEKGDLSSESTVSRIRTEHFPLTLESARPSHTSQYLCASSPGLGTDTRYFGPGTRLTVL.

The chain couples TRBV4-1 to TRBJ1-6; D call uncertain. V was pared by 0 bases and J by 7 bases, with 4 bases between. Germline V gene lookup returns CDR1 MGHRA and CDR2 YSYEKL. The CDR3 is made up of 13 amino acids. The CDR3 region has the DNA TGCGCCAGCAGCCAAGAGCAGAATTCACCCCTCCACTTT. Residues: CASSQEQNSPLHF.

This clonotype was detected only a few times. The chain recombines TRBV7-2 with TRBJ2-7; maybe TRBD2 (5 bases). The CDR3 spans 16 residues. The ends were cut back, 2 bases at V and 0 bases at J, with 14 bases in the middle. Germline CDR1 SGHTA, CDR2 FQGNSA. CDR3 in DNA: TGTGCCAGCAGCTTACCTCGGGGAAGTCCCTCCTACGAGCAGTACTTC. It is translated as CASSLPRGSPSYEQYF.

The J gene is TRBJ2-1, the V gene TRBV20-1; 9 bases fit TRBD2. Germline V gives CDR1 DFQATT, CDR2 SNEGSKA (reference sequence). V shed 6 bases and J 7 bases; nucleotides not matched to a gene: 16. CDR3 length: 16 amino acids. The CDR3: CSAILIAGAYINEQFF. The DNA for the CDR3 is TGCAGTGCAATTTTAATAGCGGGAGCATATATAAATGAGCAGTTCTTC.

V is TRBV11-2 and J is TRBJ1-2; no definite D call. V was trimmed by 0 bases and J by 4 bases, leaving 12 bases between them. In germline, CDR1 is SGHAT, CDR2 FQNNGV. This CDR3 region has 15 residues. The CDR3 spells CASSLDHLVLYGYTF. The CDR3 DNA reads TGTGCCAGCAGCTTAGATCATTTGGTACTCTATGGCTACACCTTC.

Turning to this clonotype: The junction and the germline gene differ at one end; a read error may be behind it. This chain uses TRBV6-6 with TRBJ2-3; 11 bases fit TRBD2. Germline V lookup: CDR1 MNHNY, CDR2 SVGAGI (reference sequence). The CDR3 has 15 residues. This CDR3 reads CVSTQRLAGSDTQYF. The CDR3 DNA reads TGTGTCAGCACCCAGAGACTAGCGGGGTCCGATACGCAGTATTTT.

The chain couples TRBV7-3 to TRBJ2-5; TRBD2 is a possible D gene (6 bases). This CDR3 region has 18 residues. Trimming took 5 bases from V and 5 from J, leaving 27 bases between them. Germline loops: CDR1 SGHTA, CDR2 FQGTGA. CDR3 sequence (DNA): TGTGCCAGCAGCCAACTGGGCCCCACGGAGGGCCCTCTGGAGACCCAGTACTTC. Encoded protein: CASSQLGPTEGPLETQYF. Drawing the rest from reference TRBV7-3 and TRBJ2-5, the complete variable domain is GAGVSQTPSNKVTEKGKYVELRCDPISGHTALYWYRQSLGQGPEFLIYFQGTGAADDSGLPNDRFFAVRPEGSVSTLKIQRTERGDSAVYLCASSQLGPTEGPLETQYFGPGTRLLVL.

A note on this clonotype: The junction differs from germline at one of its ends, possibly a read error. The rearrangement links TRBV5-1 to TRBJ2-1; a weak D match, TRBD2 (5 bases). This CDR3 has 12 amino acids. Germline V gene data show CDR1 as SGHRS and CDR2 as YFSETQ. The CDR3 nucleotides are TGTGCCAGCAGCTTGGCCGCTAGCGAGCAGTTCTTC. It specifies CASSLAASEQFF.

CDR3 protein: CSARWGQGSSSYEQYF. The CDR3 nucleotides read TGCAGTGCTAGATGGGGGCAGGGGTCGAGCTCCTACGAGCAGTACTTC. This chain links TRBV20-1 with TRBJ2-7; D perhaps matches TRBD1 (6 bases). The CDR3 totals 16 residues. The V end was cut by 2 bases, the J end by 0 bases, with 17 bases between. Looked up from germline, CDR1 is DFQATT and CDR2 is SNEGSKA (reference sequence).

This rearrangement joins TRBV6-6 to TRBJ2-3; D remains unclear. The germline gives CDR1 MNHNY, CDR2 SVGAGI (reference sequence). The V end lost 6 bases, the J end lost 6 bases, and 13 bases lay between the germline ends. The CDR3 covers 13 residues. For the CDR3, the DNA is TGTGCCAGCAGGACTCCGAGTTTTGATACGCAGTATTTT. Protein product: CASRTPSFDTQYF.

The chain employs TRBV6-6 and TRBJ1-3, with TRBD1 matching over 7 bases. Germline CDR1 MNHNY, CDR2 SVGAGI (reference sequence). The CDR3 is made up of 16 amino acids. Trimming took 4 bases from V and 2 from J; bases not matched to a gene: 8. Here the CDR3 reads CASSSWTGFTGNTIYF. The CDR3 nucleotides read TGTGCCAGCAGTTCCTGGACAGGCTTCACTGGAAACACCATATATTTT.

This chain uses TRBV10-3 with TRBJ1-5, with TRBD1 matching 7 bases. CDR3 length: 15 amino acids. V dropped 2 bases and J dropped 1; count of bases not matched to a gene: 2. Germline CDR1 and CDR2: ENHRY and SYGVKD. The CDR3 loop is CAISEGTDSNQPQHF. The DNA of the CDR3 is TGTGCCATCAGTGAGGGGACAGACAGCAATCAGCCCCAGCATTTT.

V is TRBV20-1 and J is TRBJ2-1; D ambiguous. Germline V gives CDR1 DFQATT, CDR2 SNEGSKA (reference sequence). Trimming cost V 3 bases and J 9 bases, with 12 bases left between them. The CDR3 loop spans 12 amino acids. This CDR3 is CSASIRIPEQFF. For the CDR3, the DNA is TGCAGTGCTAGCATCAGGATACCTGAGCAGTTCTTC.

At least ten counts were recorded for this clonotype. Here the CDR3 DNA reads TGTGCCAGCAGATTAGCGAGGAACTCGGGCGAGCAGTACTTC. This sequence encodes CASRLARNSGEQYF. The V and J genes are TRBV6-2 or TRBV6-3 and TRBJ2-7; D is perhaps TRBD2 (5 bases). CDR1 and CDR2 from the germline V gene are MNHEY and SVGEGT. CDR3 length: 14 amino acids. Trimming removed 6 bases from V and 6 bases from J, with 18 bases in between.